This is a list of T cell receptor beta chains from one sample in a study of T cells after yellow fever vaccination. TCRdb reprocessed the 5' RACE reads via MiXCR and lists one record per CDR3 protein. The data contain some 560,000 distinct CDR3 sequences, approximately 21% of them singletons. The sequenced sample was PBMCs, obtained 15 days after the yellow fever booster vaccination. These receptors all come from a young man who received the YFV17D yellow fever vaccine. Both conserved end residues are part of each CDR3. The D gene is left open where the match is weak. Size is omitted from some rows. Given values are once, few, many or a class for expanded clones.

>TRBV28|TRBJ2-1|few|-|15
CASSLGTGNDNEQFF
TGTGCCAGCAGTTTGGGGACTGGAAACGACAATGAGCAGTTCTTC
>TRBV20-1|TRBJ2-1|-|-|11
CSASPRSEQFF
TGCAGTGCTAGCCCCCGCAGTGAGCAGTTCTTC
>TRBV4-3|TRBJ2-5|-|TRBD2|17
CASSQDGLAVFKETQYF
TGCGCCAGCAGCCAAGACGGACTAGCGGTTTTTAAAGAGACCCAGTACTTC
>TRBV5-1|TRBJ2-7|few|-|14
CASSPGQAPYEQYF
TGCGCCAGCAGCCCGGGACAAGCCCCCTACGAGCAGTACTTC
>TRBV6-8|TRBJ2-3|-|TRBD2|16
CANSQRGLAITDTQYF
TGTGCCAACTCCCAGCGGGGACTAGCGATTACAGATACGCAGTATTTT
>TRBV2|TRBJ2-1|few|TRBD2|15
CASTGGSGSRIEQFF
TGTGCCAGCACCGGGGGTAGCGGGAGTCGGATTGAGCAGTTCTTC
>TRBV5-1|TRBJ2-6|few|TRBD1|16
CASSSTGVPGANVLTF
TGCGCCAGCAGCTCGACAGGGGTCCCCGGGGCCAACGTCCTGACTTTC
>TRBV3-1|TRBJ2-2|-|TRBD2|14
CASSQGLASGELFF
TGTGCCAGCAGCCAAGGACTAGCTAGCGGGGAGCTGTTTTTT
>TRBV15|TRBJ2-7|-|TRBD1|15
CATSRDLGQGREQYF
TGTGCCACCAGCAGAGATCTGGGACAGGGACGCGAGCAGTACTTC
>TRBV20-1|TRBJ2-7|-|TRBD2|14
CSARDSGKPYEQYF
TGCAGTGCTAGAGATAGCGGGAAACCCTACGAGCAGTACTTC
>TRBV7-2|TRBJ2-3|few|TRBD2|17
CASSLSRLAGPTDTQYF
TGTGCCAGCAGCTTAAGTAGACTAGCGGGCCCCACAGATACGCAGTATTTT
>TRBV2|TRBJ2-2|-|-|15
CASSGGGAGTGELFF
TGTGCCAGCAGCGGAGGGGGCGCGGGCACCGGGGAGCTGTTTTTT
>TRBV7-2|TRBJ2-5|-|-|14
CASRTGGAQETQYF
TGTGCCAGCAGAACGGGCGGGGCCCAAGAGACCCAGTACTTC
>TRBV5-1|TRBJ2-5|-|-|15
CASSLEGGQKETQYF
TGCGCCAGCAGCTTGGAGGGTGGACAGAAAGAGACCCAGTACTTC
>TRBV4-1|TRBJ2-5|few|-|14
CASSQVEGVETQYF
TGCGCCAGCAGCCAAGTAGAGGGGGTAGAGACCCAGTACTTC
>TRBV7-9|TRBJ2-1|few|TRBD1|16
CASSLGDRDLYNEQFF
TGTGCCAGCAGCTTAGGGGACAGGGATCTTTACAATGAGCAGTTCTTC
>TRBV5-6|TRBJ2-2|many|-|13
CASSLTRAGELFF
TGTGCCAGCAGCTTAACTAGGGCCGGGGAGCTGTTTTTT
>TRBV15|TRBJ2-3|-|TRBD2|14
CATSREAGVDTQYF
TGTGCCACCAGCAGAGAGGCGGGAGTGGATACGCAGTATTTT
>TRBV10-3|TRBJ2-1|-|TRBD2|15
CAISAGTSGSNEQFF
TGTGCCATCAGTGCCGGGACTAGCGGCAGCAATGAGCAGTTCTTC
>TRBV15|TRBJ2-5|-|TRBD2|17
CATSRGSSGRYQETQYF
TGTGCCACCAGCAGAGGTAGTAGCGGGAGGTACCAAGAGACCCAGTACTTC
>TRBV29-1|TRBJ2-2|-|-|11
CSASNTGELFF
TGCAGCGCGTCGAACACCGGGGAGCTGTTTTTT
>TRBV5-1|TRBJ1-1|-|-|15
CASSPLELPNTEAFF
TGCGCCAGCAGCCCCCTGGAGCTCCCGAACACTGAAGCTTTCTTT
>TRBV20-1|TRBJ2-5|few|-|15
CSARDRGAPPETQYF
TGCAGTGCTAGAGATAGGGGGGCTCCTCCAGAGACCCAGTACTTC
>TRBV7-2|TRBJ2-2|few|-|16
CASSLFGAMNTGELFF
TGTGCCAGCAGCTTATTCGGCGCGATGAACACCGGGGAGCTGTTTTTT
>TRBV11-2|TRBJ2-3|-|-|14
CASSLNTFTDTQYF
TGTGCCAGCAGCTTGAACACCTTCACAGATACGCAGTATTTT
>TRBV5-1|TRBJ2-7|few|TRBD2|14
CASKPGLGRDEQYF
TGCGCCAGCAAACCGGGACTAGGACGCGACGAGCAGTACTTC
>TRBV7-9|TRBJ1-6|-|-|12
CASKGIGAPLHF
TGTGCCAGCAAAGGGATTGGGGCACCCCTCCACTTT
>TRBV7-2|TRBJ2-3|few|TRBD1|14
CASSPRTGQDTQYF
TGTGCCAGCAGCCCGAGGACAGGCCAAGATACGCAGTATTTT
>TRBV5-1|TRBJ2-3|-|-|14
CASSLVAQRDTQYF
TGCGCCAGCAGCTTGGTTGCCCAGAGGGATACGCAGTATTTT
>TRBV12-3/TRBV12-4|TRBJ2-1|-|TRBD2|15
CASNPGGSRYNEQFF
TGTGCCAGCAATCCCGGGGGGTCCCGTTACAATGAGCAGTTCTTC
>TRBV10-3|TRBJ2-3|-|TRBD2|13
CAIQREGADTQYF
TGTGCCATTCAGCGGGAGGGGGCAGATACGCAGTATTTT
>TRBV24-1|TRBJ2-1|few|TRBD1|16
CATSGHDRVSYNEQFF
TGTGCCACCAGTGGACACGACAGGGTCTCCTACAATGAGCAGTTCTTC
>TRBV5-1|TRBJ2-7|few|-|16
CASSLDEPEYRYEQYF
TGCGCCAGCAGCTTGGACGAACCAGAGTATCGTTACGAGCAGTACTTC
>TRBV28|TRBJ2-5|-|TRBD2|16
CASREPSGKYQETQYF
TGTGCCAGCAGAGAACCTAGCGGGAAATACCAAGAGACCCAGTACTTC
>TRBV5-1|TRBJ2-1|-|TRBD2|15
CASSLAGEVFNEQFF
TGCGCCAGTTCACTAGCGGGAGAAGTGTTCAATGAGCAGTTCTTC